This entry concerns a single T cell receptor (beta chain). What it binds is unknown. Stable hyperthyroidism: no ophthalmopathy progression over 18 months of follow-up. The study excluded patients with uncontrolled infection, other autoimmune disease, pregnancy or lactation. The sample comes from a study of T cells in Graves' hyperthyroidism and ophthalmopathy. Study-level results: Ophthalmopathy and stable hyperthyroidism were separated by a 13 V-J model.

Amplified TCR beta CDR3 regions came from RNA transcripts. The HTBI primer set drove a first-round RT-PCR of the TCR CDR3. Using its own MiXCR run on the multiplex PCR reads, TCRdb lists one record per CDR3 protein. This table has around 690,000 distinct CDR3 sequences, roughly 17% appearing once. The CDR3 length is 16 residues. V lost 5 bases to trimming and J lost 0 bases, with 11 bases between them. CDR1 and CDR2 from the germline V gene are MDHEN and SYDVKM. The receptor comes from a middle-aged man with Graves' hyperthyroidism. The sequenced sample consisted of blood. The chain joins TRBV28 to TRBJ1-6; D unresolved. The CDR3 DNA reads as TGTGCCAGCAGTACCGCGGCGAACTCCTATAATTCACCCCTCCACTTT. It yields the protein CASSTAANSYNSPLHF.